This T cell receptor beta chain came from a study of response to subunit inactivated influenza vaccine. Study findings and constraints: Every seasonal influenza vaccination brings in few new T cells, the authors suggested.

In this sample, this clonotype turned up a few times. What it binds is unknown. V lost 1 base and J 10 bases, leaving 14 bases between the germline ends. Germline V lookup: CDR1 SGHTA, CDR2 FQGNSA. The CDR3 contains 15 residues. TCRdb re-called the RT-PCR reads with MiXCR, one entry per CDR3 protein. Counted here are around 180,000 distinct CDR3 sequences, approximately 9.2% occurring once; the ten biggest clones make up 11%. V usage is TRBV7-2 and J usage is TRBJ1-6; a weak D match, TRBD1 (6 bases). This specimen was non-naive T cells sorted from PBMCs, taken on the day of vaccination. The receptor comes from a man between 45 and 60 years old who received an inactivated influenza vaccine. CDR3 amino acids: CASSLDSGARSPLHF. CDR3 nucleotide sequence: TGTGCCAGCAGCTTAGATTCGGGGGCAAGGTCACCCCTCCACTTT.